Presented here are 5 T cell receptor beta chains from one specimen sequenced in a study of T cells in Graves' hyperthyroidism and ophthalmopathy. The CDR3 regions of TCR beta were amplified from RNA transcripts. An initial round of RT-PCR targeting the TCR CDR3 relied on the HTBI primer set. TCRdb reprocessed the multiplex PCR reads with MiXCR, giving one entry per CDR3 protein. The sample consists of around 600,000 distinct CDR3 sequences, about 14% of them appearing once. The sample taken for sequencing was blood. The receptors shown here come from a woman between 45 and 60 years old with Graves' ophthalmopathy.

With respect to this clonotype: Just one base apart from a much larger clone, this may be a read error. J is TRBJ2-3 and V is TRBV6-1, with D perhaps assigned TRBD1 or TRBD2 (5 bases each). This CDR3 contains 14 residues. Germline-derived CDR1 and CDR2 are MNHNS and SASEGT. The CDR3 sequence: CASSEPGQSDAQYF. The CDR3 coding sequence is TGTGCCAGCAGTGAACCGGGGCAGTCAGATGCGCAGTATTTT.

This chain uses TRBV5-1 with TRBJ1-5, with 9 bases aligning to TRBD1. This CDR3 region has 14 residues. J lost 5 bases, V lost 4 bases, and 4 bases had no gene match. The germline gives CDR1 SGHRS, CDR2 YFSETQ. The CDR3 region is CASSKTGGDQPQHF. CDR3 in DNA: TGCGCCAGCAGCAAGACAGGGGGGGATCAGCCCCAGCATTTT.

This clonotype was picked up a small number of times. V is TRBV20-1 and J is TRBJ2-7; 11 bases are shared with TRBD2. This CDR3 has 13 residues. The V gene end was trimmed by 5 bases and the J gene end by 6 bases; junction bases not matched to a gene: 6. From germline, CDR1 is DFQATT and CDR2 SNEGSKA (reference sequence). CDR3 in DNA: TGCAGTGCTGCGAATAGCGGGAGGGCCGAGCAGTACTTC. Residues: CSAANSGRAEQYF.

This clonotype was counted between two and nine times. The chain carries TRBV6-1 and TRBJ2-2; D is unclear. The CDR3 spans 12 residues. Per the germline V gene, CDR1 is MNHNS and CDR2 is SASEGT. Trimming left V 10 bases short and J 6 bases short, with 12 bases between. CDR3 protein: CATRLEPGELFF. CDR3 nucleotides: TGTGCCACCAGATTGGAGCCCGGGGAGCTGTTTTTT.

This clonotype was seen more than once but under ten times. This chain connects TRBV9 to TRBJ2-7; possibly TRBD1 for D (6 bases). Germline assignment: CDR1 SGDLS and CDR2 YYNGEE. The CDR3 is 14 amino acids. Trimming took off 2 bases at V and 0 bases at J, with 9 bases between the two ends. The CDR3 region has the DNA TGTGCCAGCAGCGTTCTAGGGGGCTCCTACGAGCAGTACTTC. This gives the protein CASSVLGGSYEQYF.